This section outlines one T cell receptor beta chain sequence together with its context. Its specificity is not known. As handled by the study authors: Filtering differed because ImmunoSEQ produced junction-only sequences that carried no quality scores. Sequenced by immunoSEQ multiplex PCR; TCRdb stores in-frame clones only, minus some. Clonal size and the V and J genes are those of that table, whereas D and trimming came from the DNA. The data hold hundreds of thousands of clones, with around 77% observed a single time. The data derive from a study of shared clonotypes between healthy human individuals. Study-level information: Researchers drew samples from a couple of women and a few men aged 18 to 49. Overall study findings and caveats: In this cohort, only blood was sampled, and tissue repertoires likely differ.

V was clipped by 1 base and J by 5 bases, with 20 bases between them. Germline CDR1 and CDR2: MGHRA and YSYEKL. The CDR3 covers 17 residues. The chain couples TRBV4-1 to TRBJ2-5, with D perhaps matching TRBD1 or TRBD2 (5 bases each). Sample: PBMCs. The receptor was isolated from a woman aged 40 to 50 in good health. Some clones in this sample may be carry-over from other donors' samples. The CDR3 nucleotides read TGCGCCAGCAGCCAAGTTCGGGAAGGACTGGGGCGGGAGACCCAGTACTTC. Its translation: CASSQVREGLGRETQYF.